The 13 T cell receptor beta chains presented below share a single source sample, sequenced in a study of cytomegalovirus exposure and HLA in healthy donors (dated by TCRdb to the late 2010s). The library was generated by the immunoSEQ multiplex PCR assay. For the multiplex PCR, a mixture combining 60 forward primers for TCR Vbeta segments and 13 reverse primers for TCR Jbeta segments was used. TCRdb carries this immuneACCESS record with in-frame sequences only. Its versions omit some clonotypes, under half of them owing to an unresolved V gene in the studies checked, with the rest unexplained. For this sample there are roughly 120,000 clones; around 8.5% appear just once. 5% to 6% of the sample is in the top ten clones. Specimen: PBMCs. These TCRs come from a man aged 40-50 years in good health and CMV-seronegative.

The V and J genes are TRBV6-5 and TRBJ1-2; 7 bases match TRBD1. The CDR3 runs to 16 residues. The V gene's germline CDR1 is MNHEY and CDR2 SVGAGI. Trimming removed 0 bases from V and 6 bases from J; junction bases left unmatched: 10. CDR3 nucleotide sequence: TGTGCCAGCAGTTACTCGGCCCCCAAGGGGGCACATGGCTACACCTTC. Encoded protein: CASSYSAPKGAHGYTF.

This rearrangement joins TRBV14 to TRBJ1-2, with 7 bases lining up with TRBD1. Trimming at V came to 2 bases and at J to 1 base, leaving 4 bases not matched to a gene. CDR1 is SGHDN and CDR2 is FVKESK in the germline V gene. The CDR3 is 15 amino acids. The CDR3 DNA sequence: TGTGCCAGCAGCCAACCCGGACAGGTTAACTATGGCTACACCTTC. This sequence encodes CASSQPGQVNYGYTF.

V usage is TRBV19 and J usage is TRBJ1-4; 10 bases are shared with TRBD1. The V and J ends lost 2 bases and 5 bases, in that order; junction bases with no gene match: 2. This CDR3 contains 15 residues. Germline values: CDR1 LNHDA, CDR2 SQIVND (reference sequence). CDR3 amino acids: CASSIWTGGNEKLFF. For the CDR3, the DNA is TGTGCCAGTAGTATATGGACAGGGGGGAATGAAAAACTGTTTTTT.

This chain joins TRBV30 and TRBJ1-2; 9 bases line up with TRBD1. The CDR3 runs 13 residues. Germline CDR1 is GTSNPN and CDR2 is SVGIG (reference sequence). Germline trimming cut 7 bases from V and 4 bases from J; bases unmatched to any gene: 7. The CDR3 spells CALSTGGFYGYTF. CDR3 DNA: TGTGCCTTGTCGACAGGGGGTTTCTATGGCTACACCTTC.

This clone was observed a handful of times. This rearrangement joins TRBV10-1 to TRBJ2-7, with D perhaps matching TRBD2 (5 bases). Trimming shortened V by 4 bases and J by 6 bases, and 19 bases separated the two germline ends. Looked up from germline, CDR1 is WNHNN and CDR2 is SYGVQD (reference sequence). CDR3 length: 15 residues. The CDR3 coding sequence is TGCGCCAGCAGTGTCGGGGAAATGGGTTTCGGCGAGCAGTACTTC. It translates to CASSVGEMGFGEQYF.

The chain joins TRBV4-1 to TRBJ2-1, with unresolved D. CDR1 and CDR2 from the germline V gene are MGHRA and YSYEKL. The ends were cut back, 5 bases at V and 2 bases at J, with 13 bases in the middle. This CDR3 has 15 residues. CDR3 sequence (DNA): TGCGCCAGCAGCACCCCTGGCAGTGCCTACAATGAGCAGTTCTTC. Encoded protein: CASSTPGSAYNEQFF.

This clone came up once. The CDR3 sequence: CASSSTDTNYGYTF. Written as DNA, the CDR3 is TGTGCCAGCAGCTCGACGGACACCAACTATGGCTACACCTTC. This chain connects TRBV5-5 to TRBJ1-2; a weak D match, TRBD1 (5 bases). The length of the CDR3 is 14 residues. The ends were cut back, 3 bases at V and 2 bases at J, with 11 bases in the middle. From germline, CDR1 is SGHKS and CDR2 YYEKEE (reference sequence).

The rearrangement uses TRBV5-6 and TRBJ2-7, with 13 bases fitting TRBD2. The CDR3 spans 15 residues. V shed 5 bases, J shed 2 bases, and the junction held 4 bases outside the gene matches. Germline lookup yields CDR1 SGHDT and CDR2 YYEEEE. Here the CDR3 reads CASSRGLAGAYEQYF. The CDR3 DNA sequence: TGTGCCAGCAGTCGCGGACTAGCGGGGGCCTACGAGCAGTACTTC.

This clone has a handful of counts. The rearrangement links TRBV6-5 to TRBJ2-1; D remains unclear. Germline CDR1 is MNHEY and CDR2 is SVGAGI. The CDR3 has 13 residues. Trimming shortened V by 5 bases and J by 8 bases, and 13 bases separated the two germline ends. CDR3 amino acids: CASSPPNFYEQFF. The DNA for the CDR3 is TGTGCCAGCAGTCCCCCTAACTTTTATGAGCAGTTCTTC.

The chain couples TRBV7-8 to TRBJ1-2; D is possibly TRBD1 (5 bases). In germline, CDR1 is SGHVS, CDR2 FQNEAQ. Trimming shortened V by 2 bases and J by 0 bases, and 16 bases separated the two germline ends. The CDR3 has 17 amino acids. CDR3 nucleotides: TGTGCCAGCAGCTTACCCCGGGGGACTCTAGCTAACTATGGCTACACCTTC. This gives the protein CASSLPRGTLANYGYTF.

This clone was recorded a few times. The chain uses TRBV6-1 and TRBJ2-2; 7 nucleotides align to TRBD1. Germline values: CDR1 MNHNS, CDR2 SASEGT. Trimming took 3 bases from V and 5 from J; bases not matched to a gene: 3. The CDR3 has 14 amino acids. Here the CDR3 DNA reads TGTGCCAGCAGTGACGGGACAGCTACCGGGGAGCTGTTTTTT. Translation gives CASSDGTATGELFF.

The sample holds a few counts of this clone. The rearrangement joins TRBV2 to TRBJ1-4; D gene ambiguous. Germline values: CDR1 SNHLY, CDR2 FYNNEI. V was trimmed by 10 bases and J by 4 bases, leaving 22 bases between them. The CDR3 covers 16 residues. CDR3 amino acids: CATSLGVLVDNEKLFF. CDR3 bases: TGTGCCACCTCCCTGGGAGTGCTAGTTGATAATGAAAAACTGTTTTTT.

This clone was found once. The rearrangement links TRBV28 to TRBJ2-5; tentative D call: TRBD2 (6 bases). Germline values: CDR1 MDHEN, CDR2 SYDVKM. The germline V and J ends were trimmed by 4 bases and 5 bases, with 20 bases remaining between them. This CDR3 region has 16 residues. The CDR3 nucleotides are TGTGCCAGCAGTTCCTCCGGGACTGGGATCTTGGAGACCCAGTACTTC. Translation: CASSSSGTGILETQYF.